A single sample is the source of the 5 T cell receptor beta chains below, sequenced in a study of T cells after yellow fever vaccination. TCRdb called the 5' RACE reads again in MiXCR, with one record for every CDR3 protein. Of under 300,000 distinct CDR3 sequences detected, 6.9% appear once; the ten largest clones hold approximately 0.85%. The sample in question was CD4+ T cells sorted from PBMCs, obtained 15 days after the yellow fever booster vaccination. Receptor source: a young man who received the YFV17D yellow fever vaccine.

This clonotype was seen a handful of times. Relative to the germline gene, one junction end is altered; a read error may explain this. This chain uses TRBV10-3 with TRBJ2-7, with unresolved D. The CDR3 is made up of 13 amino acids. The germline V gene encodes CDR1 ENHRY and CDR2 SYGVKD. CDR3 residues: CATRSAASDEQYF. As DNA, the CDR3 is TGTGCCACCAGGTCGGCGGCCTCCGACGAGCAGTACTTC.

This clonotype was seen a few times. DNA for the CDR3: TGTGCCTGGAGTGTGGCGGATTCCTACGAGCAGTACTTC. Protein sequence: CAWSVADSYEQYF. The chain recombines TRBV30 with TRBJ2-7; D not resolved. The length of the CDR3 is 13 residues. Trimming cost V 0 bases and J 1 base, with 7 bases left between them. Germline lookup yields CDR1 GTSNPN and CDR2 SVGIG (reference sequence).

The table lists this clonotype with a few counts. This chain connects TRBV20-1 to TRBJ2-1; D uncertain. Germline CDR1 DFQATT, CDR2 SNEGSKA (reference sequence). This CDR3 is 13 amino acids long. Trimming shortened V by 4 bases and J by 0 bases, and 7 bases separated the two germline ends. Here the CDR3 DNA reads TGCAGTGCTATATTTGGCTCCTACAATGAGCAGTTCTTC. Encoded protein: CSAIFGSYNEQFF.

At least ten counts were recorded for this clonotype. The chain is built from TRBV20-1 and TRBJ1-5; 9 bases align to TRBD1. Trimming cost V 5 bases and J 7 bases; bases outside gene matches: 9. Germline CDR1 and CDR2: DFQATT and SNEGSKA (reference sequence). The CDR3 has 14 amino acids. In DNA, the CDR3 is TGCAGTGCTGGACAGGGGCGGCCCGAGCAGCCCCAGCATTTT. Amino acid sequence: CSAGQGRPEQPQHF.

V is TRBV19 and J is TRBJ2-5; 10 bases match TRBD2. The germline V gene encodes CDR1 LNHDA and CDR2 SQIVND (reference sequence). This CDR3 is built from 14 residues. V was pared by 10 bases and J by 5 bases, with 10 bases of the junction left unmatched. CDR3 amino acids: CATSSGRFYETQYF. The CDR3 DNA sequence: TGTGCCACCTCTAGCGGGAGATTTTATGAGACCCAGTACTTC.